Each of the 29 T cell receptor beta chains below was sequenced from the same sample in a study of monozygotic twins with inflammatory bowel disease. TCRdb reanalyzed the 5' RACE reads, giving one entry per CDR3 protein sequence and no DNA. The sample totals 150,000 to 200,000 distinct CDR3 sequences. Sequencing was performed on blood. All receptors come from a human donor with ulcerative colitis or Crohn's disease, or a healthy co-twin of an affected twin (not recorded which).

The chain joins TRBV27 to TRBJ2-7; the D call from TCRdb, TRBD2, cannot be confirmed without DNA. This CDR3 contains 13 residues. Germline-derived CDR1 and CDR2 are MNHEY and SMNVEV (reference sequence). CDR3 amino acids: CASSGTTGYEQYF.

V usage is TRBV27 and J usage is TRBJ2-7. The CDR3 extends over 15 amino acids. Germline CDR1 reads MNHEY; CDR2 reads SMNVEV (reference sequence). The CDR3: CASSSLLAISYEQYF.

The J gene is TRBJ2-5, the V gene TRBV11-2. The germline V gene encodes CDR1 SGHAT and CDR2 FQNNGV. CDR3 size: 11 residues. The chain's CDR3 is CASSLTETQYF.

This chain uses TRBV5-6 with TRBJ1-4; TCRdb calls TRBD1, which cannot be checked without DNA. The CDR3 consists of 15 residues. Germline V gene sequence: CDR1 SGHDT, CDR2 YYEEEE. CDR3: CASSPLRTGNEKLFF.

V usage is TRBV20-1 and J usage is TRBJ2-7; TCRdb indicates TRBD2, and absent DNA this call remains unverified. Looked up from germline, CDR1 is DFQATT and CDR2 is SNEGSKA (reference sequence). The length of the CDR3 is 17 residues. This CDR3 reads CSAPTTGTSGIFYEQYF.

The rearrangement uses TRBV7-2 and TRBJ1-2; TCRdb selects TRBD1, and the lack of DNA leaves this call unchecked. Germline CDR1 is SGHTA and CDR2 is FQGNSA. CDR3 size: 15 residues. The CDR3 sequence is CASSLAFGQGGGYTF.

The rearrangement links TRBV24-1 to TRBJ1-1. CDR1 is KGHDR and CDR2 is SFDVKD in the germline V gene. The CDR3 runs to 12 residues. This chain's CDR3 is CATSDLSAKAFF.

The CDR3 loop is CASSTGTVVTNEKLFF. The genes are TRBV5-6 and TRBJ1-4; checking the TCRdb D call of TRBD1 is not possible without DNA. This CDR3 spans 16 amino acids. Germline values: CDR1 SGHDT, CDR2 YYEEEE.

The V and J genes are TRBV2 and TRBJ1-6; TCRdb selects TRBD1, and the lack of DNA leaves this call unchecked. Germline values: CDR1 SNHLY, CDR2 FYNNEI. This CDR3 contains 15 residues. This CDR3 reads CASSEVQGARVPLHF. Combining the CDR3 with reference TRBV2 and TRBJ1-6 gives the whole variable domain EPEVTQTPSHQVTQMGQEVILRCVPISNHLYFYWYRQILGQKVEFLVSFYNNEISEKSEIFDDQFSVERPDGSNFTLKIRSTKLEDSAMYFCASSEVQGARVPLHFGNGTRLTVT.

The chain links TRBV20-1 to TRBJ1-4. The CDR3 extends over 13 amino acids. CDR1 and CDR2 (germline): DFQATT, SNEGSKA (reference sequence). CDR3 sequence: CSASLATNEKLFF.

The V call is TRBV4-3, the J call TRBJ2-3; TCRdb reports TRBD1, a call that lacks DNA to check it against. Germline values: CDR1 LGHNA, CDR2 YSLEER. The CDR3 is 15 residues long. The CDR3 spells CASSRSGQFTDTQYF.

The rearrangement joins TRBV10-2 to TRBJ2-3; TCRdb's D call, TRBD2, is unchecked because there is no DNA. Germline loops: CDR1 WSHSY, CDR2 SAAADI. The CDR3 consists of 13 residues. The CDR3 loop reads CASSAGSTDTQYF.

CDR3 amino acids: CASSLRGVGTDTQYF. V is TRBV5-1 and J is TRBJ2-3; TCRdb designates TRBD1, a call that cannot be tested without DNA. The length of the CDR3 is 15 residues. The V gene's germline CDR1 is SGHRS and CDR2 YFSETQ.

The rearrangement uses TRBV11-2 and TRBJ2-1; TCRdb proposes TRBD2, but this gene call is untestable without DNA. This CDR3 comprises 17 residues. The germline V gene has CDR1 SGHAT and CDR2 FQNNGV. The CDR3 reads CASRLRGGRSPYNEQFF.

CDR3: CSVASWDRGYEQYF. This sequence joins TRBV29-1 and TRBJ2-7; TCRdb's D gene call, TRBD1, goes unchecked for lack of DNA. This CDR3 region has 14 residues. Germline V gene lookup returns CDR1 SQVTM and CDR2 ANQGSEA.

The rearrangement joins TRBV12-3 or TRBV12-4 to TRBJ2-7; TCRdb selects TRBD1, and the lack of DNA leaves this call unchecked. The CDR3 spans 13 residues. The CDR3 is CASSPQGAYEQYF.

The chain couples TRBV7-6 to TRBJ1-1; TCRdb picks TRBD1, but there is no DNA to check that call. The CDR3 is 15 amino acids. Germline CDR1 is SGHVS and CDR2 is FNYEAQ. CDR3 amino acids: CASSSYGTVNTEAFF. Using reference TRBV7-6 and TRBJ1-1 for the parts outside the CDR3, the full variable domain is GAGVSQSPRYKVTKRGQDVALRCDPISGHVSLYWYRQALGQGPEFLTYFNYEAQQDKSGLPNDRFSAERPEGSISTLTIQRTEQRDSAMYRCASSSYGTVNTEAFFGQGTRLTVV.

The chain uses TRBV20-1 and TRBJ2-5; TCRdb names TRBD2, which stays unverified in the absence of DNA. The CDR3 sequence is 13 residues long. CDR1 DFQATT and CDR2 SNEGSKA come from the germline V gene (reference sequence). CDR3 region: CSARGLGQETQYF.

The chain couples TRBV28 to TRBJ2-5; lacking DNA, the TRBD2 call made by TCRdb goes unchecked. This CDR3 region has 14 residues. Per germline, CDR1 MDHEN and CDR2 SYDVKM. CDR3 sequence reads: CASSFSPSDETQYF.

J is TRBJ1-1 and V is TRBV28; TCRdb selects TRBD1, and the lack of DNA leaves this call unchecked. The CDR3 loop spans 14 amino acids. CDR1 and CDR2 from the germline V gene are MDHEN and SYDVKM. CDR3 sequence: CASSLSGGNTEAFF.

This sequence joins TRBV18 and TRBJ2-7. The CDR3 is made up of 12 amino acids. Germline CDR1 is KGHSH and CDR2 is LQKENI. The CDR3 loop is CASSPGFYEQYF.

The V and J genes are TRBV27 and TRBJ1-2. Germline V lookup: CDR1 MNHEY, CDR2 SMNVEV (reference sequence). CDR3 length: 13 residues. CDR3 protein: CASSLSQASGYTF.

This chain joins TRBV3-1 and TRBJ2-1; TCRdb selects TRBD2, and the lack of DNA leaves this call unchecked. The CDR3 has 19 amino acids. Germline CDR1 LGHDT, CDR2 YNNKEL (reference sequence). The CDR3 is CASSRPTGTSVDLHNEQFF.

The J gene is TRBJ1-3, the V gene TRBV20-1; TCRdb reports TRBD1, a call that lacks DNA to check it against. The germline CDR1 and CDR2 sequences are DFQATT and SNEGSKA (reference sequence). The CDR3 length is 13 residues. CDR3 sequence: CSALDRLGNTIYF.

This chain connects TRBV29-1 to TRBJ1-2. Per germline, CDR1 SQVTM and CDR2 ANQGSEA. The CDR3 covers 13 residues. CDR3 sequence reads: CSVEVRDRYGYTF.

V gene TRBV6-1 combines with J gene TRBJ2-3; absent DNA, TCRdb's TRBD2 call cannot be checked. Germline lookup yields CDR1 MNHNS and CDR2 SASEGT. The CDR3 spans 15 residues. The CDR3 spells CASSLSGGPTDTQYF.

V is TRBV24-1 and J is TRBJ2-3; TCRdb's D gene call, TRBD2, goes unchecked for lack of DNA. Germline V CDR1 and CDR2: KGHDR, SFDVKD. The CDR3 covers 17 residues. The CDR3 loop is CATSDPGTSGSMDTQYF.

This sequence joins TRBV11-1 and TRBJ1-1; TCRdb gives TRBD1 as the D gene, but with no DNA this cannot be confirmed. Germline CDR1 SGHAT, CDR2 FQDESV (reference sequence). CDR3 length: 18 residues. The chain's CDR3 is CASSRGRDSTIMNTEAFF.

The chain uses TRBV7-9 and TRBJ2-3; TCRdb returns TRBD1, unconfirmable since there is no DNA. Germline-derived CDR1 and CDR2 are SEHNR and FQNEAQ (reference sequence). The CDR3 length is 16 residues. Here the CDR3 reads CASSPSGEGKWDTQYF.